What follows is one TCR beta chain and its context. The clone's antigen remains unknown. Within one base of it there is no much larger clone, and no base qualities were kept. The data were obtained in a study of blood T cell repertoires in COVID-19 (dated by TCRdb to the early 2020s). Describing the broader study: Collaborator samples came from the United States, Italy and Spain and covered acute and convalescent phases of COVID-19. A freely available public database, intended as a resource for researchers studying the immune response to SARS-CoV-2, is where the repertoires were released. Samples came from the ongoing ImmuneRACE study (first 160 participants) plus 1,254 subjects from 6 global collaborators. Sample metadata almost always included a de-identified subject ID, COVID-19 status, age in years and sex. Subjects who had been exposed to COVID-19, were actively infected with it, or had recovered from it provided the deeply sampled blood TCRbeta repertoires that made up the dataset. Where available, HLA class I and class II types were taken from metadata supplied by the sample provider and were not determined by assay-based typing. The material from the prospective study consisted of cDNA or gDNA derived from T cells, B-cell-depleted T cells, or PBMCs.

The immunoSEQ Assay, a bias-controlled multiplex PCR, was used to amplify TCRbeta CDR3 regions from genomic DNA. Processing in the source paper ran as follows. The number of nucleated cells in each sample was estimated from the amplification of reference gene primers within the assay. To quantify the absolute abundance of each unique TCRbeta CDR3 rearrangement, sequence reads were collapsed and filtered. For each sample, productive Simpson clonality was calculated as the square root of Simpson's diversity index over productive rearrangements. In its TCRdb copy, this immuneACCESS table keeps in-frame sequences only and misses some clones. Where compared with another copy, unresolved V genes explain less than half of these, and the others have no known cause. That table gives V, J and clone size, and the DNA gave D and trimming. The table for this sample lists 130,000 to 150,000 clones; 85% of them were counted only once. The top ten clones comprise about 2.6% of the sample.

General study outcomes and caveats: How much clinical and demographic metadata was included differed by source and by participant, and the metadata was provided uncurated.

CDR1 and CDR2 (LGHNA, YSLEER) derive from the germline V gene. From the cysteine through the phenylalanine, the CDR3 covers 16 amino acids. Only CDR3 DNA remains: 48 bases, in frame from the first base. Trimming accounts for 1 base at V and 8 bases at J, while the number of junction bases matched to no gene is 6. The collaborating institutions used their own protocols to collect whole blood in K2EDTA tubes. For TCRbeta analysis, collaborators shipped samples as frozen whole blood, isolated PBMCs, or DNA extracted from either of those sample types. This chain is built from TRBV4-3 and TRBJ1-4; TRBD1 agrees with 11 junctional bases. Sequencing input: peripheral blood. The clonotype comes from a human donor with acute or convalescent COVID-19. The donor label of this sample is uncertain. The CDR3: CASSQGDRGAEEKLFF. The base sequence is TGCGCCAGCAGCCAAGGGGACAGGGGGGCCGAGGAAAAACTGTTTTTT.